Reported below is one T cell receptor beta chain. The target of this receptor is not known. No base quality information exists; no much larger clone differs at one position. These data originate in a study of blood T cell repertoires in COVID-19 (dated by TCRdb to the early 2020s). Regarding the study in general: Collaborator samples came from the United States, Italy and Spain and covered acute and convalescent phases of COVID-19. The prospective study material was composed of cDNA or gDNA derived from T cells, B-cell-depleted T cells, or PBMCs. A de-identified subject ID, COVID-19 status, age in years and sex were almost always included in the sample metadata. Deeply sampled blood TCRbeta repertoires from subjects exposed to, actively infected with, or recovered from COVID-19 were included in the dataset. The samples were drawn from the first 160 participants of the ongoing ImmuneRACE study and from 950 to 1,500 subjects provided by 6 global collaborators. The repertoires were made available in a free public database intended to serve as a resource for research on the immune response to SARS-CoV-2. Where available, HLA class I and class II types were obtained from metadata supplied by the sample provider rather than from assay-based typing.

The germline V gene encodes CDR1 MDHEN and CDR2 SYDVKM. Between the V and J ends, shortened by 10 bases and 7 bases respectively, the junction contains 11 bases. The CDR3 spans 11 residues, from the cysteine through the phenylalanine. The kept DNA is CDR3 alone, 33 bases in frame from the first base. Whole blood was collected in K2EDTA tubes by collaborating institutions according to the institutions' own protocols. For TCRbeta analysis, collaborator samples were shipped as frozen whole blood, as isolated PBMCs, or as DNA extracted from either sample type. The investigation overall reported the following: How much clinical and demographic metadata was included differed by source and by participant, and the metadata was provided uncurated.

TCRbeta CDR3 regions were amplified from genomic DNA by means of the immunoSEQ Assay, a bias-controlled multiplex PCR. For the original study's pipeline: Nucleated cell counts per sample were estimated from amplification of reference gene primers within the assay. To quantify the absolute abundance of each unique TCRbeta CDR3 rearrangement, sequence reads were collapsed and filtered. For each sample, productive Simpson clonality was calculated as the square root of Simpson's diversity index over productive rearrangements. TCRdb limited this immuneACCESS table to in-frame rearrangements with V and J called. A share of clones is missing; checked studies link under half to unresolved V genes, and the rest is unexplained. The V and J calls and clone size are taken from that table; D and trimming were inferred from the DNA. Present in this sample are fewer than 85,000 clones, over 65% of which were seen just once. About 2.5% of the sample comes from the top ten.

The sequence is built from TRBV28 and TRBJ2-1; the D gene lacks a confident call. Material: peripheral blood. This TCR was recovered from a human donor with acute or convalescent COVID-19. The donor label of this sample is uncertain. The CDR3 has the sequence CATSSRNEQFF. The DNA sequence reads TGTGCCACTAGTTCTAGGAATGAGCAGTTCTTC.